This T cell receptor (beta chain) is from a study of shared clonotypes between healthy human individuals. Method: immunoSEQ multiplex PCR; TCRdb's copy keeps in-frame clones and lacks some. The table lists around 1.9 million clones, 93% of them singletons. In regard to this clone: Its target is not known.

Findings and limits, study-wide: Generally, naive subsets came out with larger estimated richness than memory subsets.

Deletions cut 1 base from V and 5 bases from J, with 2 bases between. From germline, CDR1 is SGHDN and CDR2 FVKESK. This CDR3 is built from 11 residues. The naive CD8 fraction comprised CD45RO-negative cells positively selected for CCR7 and excluded terminally differentiated effector memory CD45RA+ cells. Donation came from healthy HIV-negative adults that had no recent acute infections or vaccinations. Sequencing used naive CD8+ T cells from PBMCs. The chain recombines TRBV14 with TRBJ2-5; unclear D gene. The sequence was obtained from a man aged 18 to 30 in good health. Some clones in this sample may be carry-over from other donors' samples. The CDR3 bases are TGTGCCAGCAGCCAAGCTGAGACCCAGTACTTC. It yields the protein CASSQAETQYF.